A selection of T cell receptor beta chains follows, all from one sample in a study of cytomegalovirus exposure and HLA in healthy donors. Only in-frame clones appear in the TCRdb table, and some are missing; sequencing was by immunoSEQ multiplex PCR. This sample carries around 160,000 clones, roughly 79% of them seen once, and the ten largest clones take about 1%. Sequencing was performed on PBMCs. These receptor sequences come from a woman aged 40 to 49 in good health and CMV-seronegative. Each CDR3 is given with its conserved first and last residue. The D gene is left open where the match is weak. Only some rows state a clone size, as once, few, many or a class for expanded clones.

CDR3: CSEGTGAGYTF; DNA: TGCAGCGAGGGGACAGGGGCTGGCTACACCTTC; size: once; V: TRBV29-1; D: TRBD1; J: TRBJ1-2
CDR3: CASSDWGREVRTDTQYF; DNA: TGTGCCAGCAGTGATTGGGGGCGGGAGGTCCGCACAGATACGCAGTATTTT; size: .; V: TRBV2; D: TRBD2; J: TRBJ2-3
CDR3: CASSQGGNSGNTIYF; DNA: TGTGCCAGCAGTCAAGGGGGCAACTCTGGAAACACCATATATTTT; size: once; V: TRBV28; D: TRBD1; J: TRBJ1-3
CDR3: CASSLESGGGYTF; DNA: TGTGCCAGCAGCTTAGAATCCGGGGGGGGCTACACCTTC; size: .; V: TRBV7-9; D: .; J: TRBJ1-2
CDR3: CASSPGLADTQYF; DNA: TGTGCCAGCAGCCCGGGACTAGCAGATACGCAGTATTTT; size: .; V: TRBV28; D: TRBD2; J: TRBJ2-3
CDR3: CASSLGQSPNTEAFF; DNA: TGTGCCAGCAGCTTGGGACAATCTCCGAACACTGAAGCTTTCTTT; size: few; V: TRBV5-6; D: .; J: TRBJ1-1
CDR3: CAWSVWGTGGEKLFF; DNA: TGTGCCTGGAGTGTATGGGGGACAGGAGGGGAAAAACTGTTTTTT; size: .; V: TRBV30; D: TRBD1; J: TRBJ1-4
CDR3: CASSPPQFVEQYF; DNA: TGTGCCAGCTCACCACCGCAGTTCGTCGAGCAGTACTTC; size: .; V: TRBV18; D: .; J: TRBJ2-7
CDR3: CASSLNDREDF; DNA: TGTGCCAGCAGTTTAAATGACAGGGAGGATTTT; size: .; V: TRBV28; D: TRBD1; J: TRBJ1-5
CDR3: CASSIDRQSNTEAFF; DNA: TGTGCCAGTAGTATAGATCGACAGTCGAACACTGAAGCTTTCTTT; size: .; V: TRBV19; D: .; J: TRBJ1-1
CDR3: CASSPRERELHYEQYF; DNA: TGTGCCAGCAGCCCCCGGGAGCGGGAGCTCCACTACGAGCAGTACTTC; size: .; V: TRBV13; D: TRBD2; J: TRBJ2-7
CDR3: CASSSGQREAFF; DNA: TGTGCCAGCAGCTCGGGACAGCGAGAAGCTTTCTTT; size: .; V: TRBV7-6; D: TRBD1; J: TRBJ1-1
CDR3: CASSQDRERNTIYF; DNA: TGTGCCAGCAGCCAGGACAGGGAGAGAAACACCATATATTTT; size: .; V: TRBV11-3; D: TRBD1; J: TRBJ1-3
CDR3: CASSPLSGRALRAHTDTQYF; DNA: TGCGCCAGCAGCCCACTTAGCGGGAGGGCCCTCCGGGCGCACACAGATACGCAGTATTTT; size: few; V: TRBV5-1; D: TRBD2; J: TRBJ2-3
CDR3: CASSEREQYF; DNA: TGTGCCAGCAGCGAGAGGGAGCAGTACTTC; size: .; V: TRBV7-9; D: .; J: TRBJ2-7
CDR3: CASSVAGSSNTQYF; DNA: TGTGCCAGCAGCGTAGCGGGGAGTTCAAATACGCAGTATTTT; size: .; V: TRBV9; D: .; J: TRBJ2-3
CDR3: CASSHGGSTEAFF; DNA: TGTGCCAGCAGCCACGGGGGAAGCACTGAAGCTTTCTTT; size: .; V: TRBV13; D: .; J: TRBJ1-1
CDR3: CASSLKVGQGDYGYTF; DNA: TGTGCCAGCAGTTTGAAAGTGGGGCAGGGCGACTATGGCTACACCTTC; size: .; V: TRBV28; D: .; J: TRBJ1-2
CDR3: CATSPQGDFYNEQFF; DNA: TGTGCCACCAGTCCTCAGGGGGACTTTTACAATGAGCAGTTCTTC; size: .; V: TRBV15; D: .; J: TRBJ2-1
CDR3: CASSEGPTRLYGYTF; DNA: TGTGCCAGCAGTGAAGGTCCCACCCGACTCTATGGCTACACCTTC; size: few; V: TRBV2; D: .; J: TRBJ1-2
CDR3: CASTEMGGWNTEAFF; DNA: TGCGCCAGCACCGAAATGGGGGGGTGGAACACTGAAGCTTTCTTT; size: .; V: TRBV23-1; D: .; J: TRBJ1-1
CDR3: CASSRDRGGSPLHF; DNA: TGTGCCAGCAGCCGGGACAGGGGAGGATCACCCCTCCACTTT; size: .; V: TRBV5-6; D: TRBD1; J: TRBJ1-6
CDR3: CASSEGGYEQYF; DNA: TGTGCCAGCAGTGAAGGCGGCTACGAGCAGTACTTC; size: .; V: TRBV2; D: .; J: TRBJ2-7
CDR3: CASSLVGGGRSDTQYF; DNA: TGTGCCAGCAGCTTGGTTGGGGGAGGTCGATCGGATACGCAGTATTTT; size: .; V: TRBV5-6; D: .; J: TRBJ2-3
CDR3: CAWSKAPQGNYGYTF; DNA: TGTGCCTGGAGTAAGGCCCCACAGGGGAACTATGGCTACACCTTC; size: .; V: TRBV30; D: TRBD1; J: TRBJ1-2
CDR3: CATSRRLPGTDTQYF; DNA: TGTGCCACCAGCCGTCGACTACCTGGCACAGATACGCAGTATTTT; size: .; V: TRBV15; D: .; J: TRBJ2-3
CDR3: CAWSWTTGELFF; DNA: TGTGCCTGGAGTTGGACTACCGGGGAGCTGTTTTTT; size: once; V: TRBV30; D: .; J: TRBJ2-2
CDR3: CASSLSEETGGNGYTF; DNA: TGTGCCAGCAGTTTATCTGAGGAGACAGGGGGCAATGGCTACACCTTC; size: .; V: TRBV27; D: TRBD1; J: TRBJ1-2
CDR3: CASSFSGTVNTGELFF; DNA: TGTGCCAGCAGTTTTTCAGGGACAGTGAACACCGGGGAGCTGTTTTTT; size: few; V: TRBV27; D: TRBD1; J: TRBJ2-2
CDR3: CASITDRVTEAFF; DNA: TGTGCCAGCATTACGGACAGGGTAACTGAAGCTTTCTTT; size: .; V: TRBV6-6; D: TRBD1; J: TRBJ1-1
CDR3: CASSLQGVGGNTIYF; DNA: TGTGCCAGCAGCTTGCAGGGGGTAGGAGGAAACACCATATATTTT; size: few; V: TRBV5-4; D: TRBD1; J: TRBJ1-3
CDR3: CASSPGLAGGSSYNEQFF; DNA: TGTGCCAGTAGCCCGGGACTAGCGGGAGGCAGCTCCTACAATGAGCAGTTCTTC; size: .; V: TRBV19; D: TRBD2; J: TRBJ2-1
CDR3: CSVFGGQVPDTQYF; DNA: TGCAGCGTTTTTGGTGGACAGGTTCCAGATACGCAGTATTTT; size: few; V: TRBV29-1; D: TRBD1; J: TRBJ2-3
CDR3: CASSLRPRAGGTFF; DNA: TGTGCCAGCAGTCTTCGCCCCCGGGCCGGCGGGACTTTCTTT; size: .; V: TRBV6-1; D: .; J: TRBJ1-1
CDR3: CASSTTSGNEQFF; DNA: TGTGCCAGCAGCACGACTAGCGGGAATGAGCAGTTCTTC; size: .; V: TRBV5-6; D: TRBD2; J: TRBJ2-1
CDR3: CASSPDIRNTEAFF; DNA: TGTGCCAGCAGCCCCGACATTCGGAACACTGAAGCTTTCTTT; size: .; V: TRBV5-4; D: .; J: TRBJ1-1
CDR3: CAWSVTGTYEQYF; DNA: TGTGCCTGGAGTGTAACAGGGACCTACGAGCAGTACTTC; size: .; V: TRBV30; D: .; J: TRBJ2-7
CDR3: CASSLAGGTSIMDEQFF; DNA: TGTGCCAGCAGCTTGGCCGGAGGGACTAGTATTATGGATGAGCAGTTCTTC; size: once; V: TRBV5-6; D: TRBD2; J: TRBJ2-1
CDR3: CASTPRGGAGYTF; DNA: TGTGCCAGTACCCCAAGAGGGGGGGCCGGCTACACCTTC; size: .; V: TRBV19; D: .; J: TRBJ1-2
CDR3: CASATTAGADTQYF; DNA: TGCGCCAGCGCTACGACAGCCGGAGCAGATACGCAGTATTTT; size: few; V: TRBV5-1; D: .; J: TRBJ2-3